This T cell receptor (beta chain) was sequenced in a study of blood T cell repertoires in COVID-19. Study-level information: T cells, B-cell-depleted T cells, or PBMCs provided the cDNA or gDNA that served as material.

The repertoire was sequenced with immunoSEQ multiplex PCR; TCRdb's copy has only in-frame clones and lacks some. This table holds roughly 28,000 clones, approximately 92% found once. Trimming stripped 2 bases from V and 3 bases from J, with 20 bases between. This CDR3 is 17 amino acids long. Germline CDR1 WNHNN, CDR2 SYGVQD (reference sequence). V usage is TRBV10-1 and J usage is TRBJ2-7; a possible D gene is TRBD1 (6 bases). The sample comprised peripheral blood. The source of this sequence is a human donor with acute or convalescent COVID-19. The donor label of this sample is uncertain. Written as DNA, the CDR3 is TGCGCCAGCAGTGAGAGACGACAGGTTGGCGGGCACTACGAGCAGTACTTC. Amino acids: CASSERRQVGGHYEQYF.